The clone carrying this T cell receptor (beta chain) was seen ten or more times. The target antigen is unknown. The record originates from a study of response to subunit inactivated influenza vaccine. Study conclusions and caveats: That few new T cells are recruited by each seasonal influenza vaccination was the authors' suggestion.

TCRdb reprocessed the RT-PCR reads with MiXCR, giving one entry per CDR3 protein. The data contain about 520,000 distinct CDR3 sequences, approximately 7.3% of them seen just once; the ten biggest clones take up 13%. V lost 0 bases and J lost 9; bases outside the gene matches: 7. Germline V gene sequence: CDR1 SQVTM, CDR2 ANQGSEA. The CDR3 covers 14 residues. V and J are TRBV29-1 and TRBJ2-1; 8 nucleotides match TRBD2. This clonotype originated in a man aged 45 to 75 who received an inactivated influenza vaccine. The specimen was PBMCs from blood, collected roughly 24 months after vaccination. CDR3 DNA: TGCAGCGTTGAAGATACGAGCGGGAGAGCTGAGCAGTTCTTC. The encoded protein is CSVEDTSGRAEQFF.